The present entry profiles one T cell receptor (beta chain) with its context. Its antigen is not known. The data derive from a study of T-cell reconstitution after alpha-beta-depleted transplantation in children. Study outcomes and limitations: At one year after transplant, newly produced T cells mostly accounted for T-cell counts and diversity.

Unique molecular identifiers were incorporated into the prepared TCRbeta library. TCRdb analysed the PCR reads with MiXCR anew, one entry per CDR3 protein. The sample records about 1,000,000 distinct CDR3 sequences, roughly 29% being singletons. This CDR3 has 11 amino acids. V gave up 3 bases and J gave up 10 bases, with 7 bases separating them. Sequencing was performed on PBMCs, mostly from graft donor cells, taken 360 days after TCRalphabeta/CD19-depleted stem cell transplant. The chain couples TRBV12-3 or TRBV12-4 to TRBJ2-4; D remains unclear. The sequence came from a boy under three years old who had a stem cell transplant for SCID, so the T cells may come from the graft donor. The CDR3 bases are TGTGCCAGCAGTTTGATAGGGATTCAGTACTTC. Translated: CASSLIGIQYF.